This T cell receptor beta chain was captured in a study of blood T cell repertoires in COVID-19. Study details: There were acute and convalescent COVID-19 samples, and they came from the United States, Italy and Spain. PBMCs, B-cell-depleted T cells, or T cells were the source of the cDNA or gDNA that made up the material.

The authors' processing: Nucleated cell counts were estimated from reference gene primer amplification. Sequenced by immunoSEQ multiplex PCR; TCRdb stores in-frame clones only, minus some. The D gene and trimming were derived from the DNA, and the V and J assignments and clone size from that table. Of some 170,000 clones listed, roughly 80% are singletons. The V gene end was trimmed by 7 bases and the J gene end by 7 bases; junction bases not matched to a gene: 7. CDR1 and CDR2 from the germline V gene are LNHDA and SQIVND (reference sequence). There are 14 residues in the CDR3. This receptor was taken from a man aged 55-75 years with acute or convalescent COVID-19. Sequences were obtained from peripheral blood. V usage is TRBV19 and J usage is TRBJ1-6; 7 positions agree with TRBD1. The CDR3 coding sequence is TGTGCCAGTACCGCTACAGGGGTAAATTCACCCCTCCACTTT. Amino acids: CASTATGVNSPLHF.